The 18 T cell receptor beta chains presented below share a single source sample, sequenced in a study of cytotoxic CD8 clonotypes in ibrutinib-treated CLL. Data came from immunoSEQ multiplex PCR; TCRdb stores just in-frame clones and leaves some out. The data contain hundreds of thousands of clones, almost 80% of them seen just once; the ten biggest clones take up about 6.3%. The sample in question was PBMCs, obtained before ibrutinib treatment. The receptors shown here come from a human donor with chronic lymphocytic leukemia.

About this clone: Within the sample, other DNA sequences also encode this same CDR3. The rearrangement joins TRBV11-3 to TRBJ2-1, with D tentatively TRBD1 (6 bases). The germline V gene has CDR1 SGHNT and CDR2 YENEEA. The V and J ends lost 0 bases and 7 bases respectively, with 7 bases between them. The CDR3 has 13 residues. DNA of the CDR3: TGTGCCAGCAGCTTAGACACAGGGAATGAGCAGTTCTTC. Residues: CASSLDTGNEQFF.

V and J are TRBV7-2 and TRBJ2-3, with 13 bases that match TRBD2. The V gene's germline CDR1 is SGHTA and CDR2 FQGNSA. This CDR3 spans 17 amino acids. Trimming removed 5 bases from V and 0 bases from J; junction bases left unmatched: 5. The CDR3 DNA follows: TGTGCCAGCAGCAAGGGACTAGCGGGATCTAGCACAGATACGCAGTATTTT. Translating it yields CASSKGLAGSSTDTQYF.

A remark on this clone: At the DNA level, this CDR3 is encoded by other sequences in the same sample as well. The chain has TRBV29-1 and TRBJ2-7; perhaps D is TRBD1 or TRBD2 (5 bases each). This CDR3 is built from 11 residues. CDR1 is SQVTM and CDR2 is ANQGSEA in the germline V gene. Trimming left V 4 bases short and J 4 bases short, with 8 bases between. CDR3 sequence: CSVGGSYEQYF. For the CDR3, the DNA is TGCAGCGTTGGGGGGTCATACGAGCAGTACTTC.

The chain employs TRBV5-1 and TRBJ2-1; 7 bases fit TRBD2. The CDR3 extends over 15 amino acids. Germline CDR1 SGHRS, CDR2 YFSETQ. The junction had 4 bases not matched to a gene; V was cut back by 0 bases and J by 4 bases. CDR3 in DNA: TGCGCCAGCAGCTTGGAGGTTAGCGGGTACAATGAGCAGTTCTTC. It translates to CASSLEVSGYNEQFF.

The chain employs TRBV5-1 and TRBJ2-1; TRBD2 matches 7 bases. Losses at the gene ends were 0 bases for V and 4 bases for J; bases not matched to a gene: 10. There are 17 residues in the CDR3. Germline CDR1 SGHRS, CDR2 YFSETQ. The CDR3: CASSLVLTGGPYNEQFF. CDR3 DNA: TGCGCCAGCAGCTTGGTATTGACGGGAGGTCCATACAATGAGCAGTTCTTC.

CDR3 coding DNA: TGTGCCAGCAGCCAAGGGGAGAGGGGGCATTACGAGCAGTACTTC. The encoded protein is CASSQGERGHYEQYF. The chain carries TRBV4-2 and TRBJ2-5; TRBD1 matches 7 bases. The assigned J gene may be wrong: the sequence end matches TRBJ2-7 better. CDR3 length equals 15 residues. Germline V lookup: CDR1 LGHNA, CDR2 YNFKEQ.

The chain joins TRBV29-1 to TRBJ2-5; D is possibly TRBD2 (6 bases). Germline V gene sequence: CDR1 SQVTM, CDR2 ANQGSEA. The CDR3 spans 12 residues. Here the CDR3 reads CSVFGGQETQYF. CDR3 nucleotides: TGCAGTGTCTTCGGGGGACAAGAGACCCAGTACTTC.

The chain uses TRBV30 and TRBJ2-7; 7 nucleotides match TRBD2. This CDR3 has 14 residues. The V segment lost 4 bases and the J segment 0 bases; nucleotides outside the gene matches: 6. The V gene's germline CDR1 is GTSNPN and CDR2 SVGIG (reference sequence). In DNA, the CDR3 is TGTGCCTGGACCCCCGGCGGGAGCTCCTACGAGCAGTACTTC. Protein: CAWTPGGSSYEQYF.

Here the CDR3 DNA reads TGCAGCGTTGCCCGGATAGCGGGAGGGCCCGACGTTGAGCAGTTCTTC. Its protein is CSVARIAGGPDVEQFF. The V call is TRBV29-1, the J call TRBJ2-1, with 11 nucleotides matching TRBD2. Looked up from germline, CDR1 is SQVTM and CDR2 is ANQGSEA. The V segment lost 4 bases and the J segment 9 bases; nucleotides outside the gene matches: 14. The CDR3 contains 16 residues.

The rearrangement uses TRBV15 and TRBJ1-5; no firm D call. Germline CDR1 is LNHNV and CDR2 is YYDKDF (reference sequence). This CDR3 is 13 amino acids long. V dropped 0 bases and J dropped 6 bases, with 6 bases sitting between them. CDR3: CATSRDHGQPQHF. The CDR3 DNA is TGTGCCACCAGCAGAGATCATGGTCAGCCCCAGCATTTT.

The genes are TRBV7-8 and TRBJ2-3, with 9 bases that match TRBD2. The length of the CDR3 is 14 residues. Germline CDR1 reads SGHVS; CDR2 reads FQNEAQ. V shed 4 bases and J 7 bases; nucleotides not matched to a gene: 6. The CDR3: CASSSGLASNTQYF. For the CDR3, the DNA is TGTGCCAGCAGCTCGGGACTAGCCTCTAATACGCAGTATTTT.

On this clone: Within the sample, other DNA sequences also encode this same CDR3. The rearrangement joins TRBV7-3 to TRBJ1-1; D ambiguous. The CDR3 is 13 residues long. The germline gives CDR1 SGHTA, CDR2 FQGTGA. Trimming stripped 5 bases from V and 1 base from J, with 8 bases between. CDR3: CASSLRQNTEAFF. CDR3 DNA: TGTGCCAGCAGCCTTAGGCAGAACACTGAAGCTTTCTTT.

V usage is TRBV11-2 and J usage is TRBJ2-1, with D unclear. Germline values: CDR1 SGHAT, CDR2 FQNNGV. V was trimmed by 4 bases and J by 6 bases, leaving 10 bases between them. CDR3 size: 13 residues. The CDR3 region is CASSSTNSNEQFF. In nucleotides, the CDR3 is TGTGCCAGCAGCTCCACAAATTCCAATGAGCAGTTCTTC.

CDR3 amino acids: CASSPRSVQGNTIYF. CDR3 DNA: TGCGCCAGCAGCCCTCGGTCGGTCCAAGGAAACACCATATATTTT. The genes are TRBV5-1 and TRBJ1-3, with D unclear. Trimming pared 4 bases from V and 4 bases from J, leaving 15 bases between. The CDR3 spans 15 residues. Germline V gene lookup returns CDR1 SGHRS and CDR2 YFSETQ. Using reference TRBV5-1 and TRBJ1-3 for the parts outside the CDR3, the full variable domain is KAGVTQTPRYLIKTRGQQVTLSCSPISGHRSVSWYQQTPGQGLQFLFEYFSETQRNKGNFPGRFSGRQFSNSRSEMNVSTLELGDSALYLCASSPRSVQGNTIYFGEGSWLTVV.

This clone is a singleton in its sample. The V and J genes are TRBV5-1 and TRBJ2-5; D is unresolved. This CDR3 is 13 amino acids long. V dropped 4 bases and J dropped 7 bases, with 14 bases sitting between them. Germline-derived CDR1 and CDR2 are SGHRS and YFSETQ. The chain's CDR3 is CASSPLGEGTQYF. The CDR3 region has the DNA TGCGCCAGCAGCCCTCTTGGGGAAGGGACCCAGTACTTC.

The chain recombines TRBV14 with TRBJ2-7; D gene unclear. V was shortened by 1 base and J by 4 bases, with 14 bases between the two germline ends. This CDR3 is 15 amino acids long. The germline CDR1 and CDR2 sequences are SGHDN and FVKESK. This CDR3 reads CASSQVSSGGYEQYF. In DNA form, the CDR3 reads TGTGCCAGCAGCCAAGTTTCGTCGGGCGGTTACGAGCAGTACTTC.

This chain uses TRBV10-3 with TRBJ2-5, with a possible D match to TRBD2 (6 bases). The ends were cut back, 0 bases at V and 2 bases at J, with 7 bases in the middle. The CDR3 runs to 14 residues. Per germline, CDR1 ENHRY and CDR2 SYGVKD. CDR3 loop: CAISESGGQETQYF. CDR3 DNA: TGTGCCATCAGTGAGTCTGGGGGGCAAGAGACCCAGTACTTC.

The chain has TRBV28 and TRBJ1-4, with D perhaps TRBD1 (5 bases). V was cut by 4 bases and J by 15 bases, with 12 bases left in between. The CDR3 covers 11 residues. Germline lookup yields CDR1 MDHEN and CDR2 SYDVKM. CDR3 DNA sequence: TGTGCCAGCAGTTCAGGGATTTGGGTGTTTTTT. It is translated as CASSSGIWVFF.